This T cell receptor beta chain was profiled in a study of cytomegalovirus exposure and HLA in healthy donors. Across the study: Findings of an earlier analysis included 117 million unique TCR beta sequences from 180 million or so T cells. General study findings and limits: Productive rates of about 87% or about 30% were seen for most TCR beta V segments in an earlier analysis.

PCR amplification relied on 60 Vbeta primers (plus 13 Jbeta primers). Authors' methods: An analysis performed later counted around 80 million unique TCR beta chains (roughly 11 million of them shared). Sequenced by immunoSEQ multiplex PCR; TCRdb stores in-frame clones only, minus some. V, J and clone size derive from that table, while D and trimming were established from the DNA sequence. The repertoire includes approximately 110,000 clones, roughly 15% of them detected once, and roughly 0.79% sits in the top ten. This clone showed up just a few times. Its antigen is unknown. CDR1 and CDR2 (germline): SQVTM, ANQGSEA. The CDR3 is 14 residues long. V gave up 5 bases and J gave up 4 bases, with 15 bases separating them.

This clonotype originated in a female donor in good health and CMV-seronegative. This chain joins TRBV29-1 and TRBJ2-1; TRBD2 might be the D (6 bases). Sample: PBMCs. The CDR3 loop is CSVHVPRGYNEQFF. CDR3 nucleotides: TGCAGCGTTCACGTCCCCCGGGGGTACAATGAGCAGTTCTTC.